Below, one TCR beta chain is given with its context. The data belong to a study of blood T cell repertoires in COVID-19. Study-wide background: The origin of the acute and convalescent COVID-19 samples was the United States, Italy and Spain. From T cells, B-cell-depleted T cells, or PBMCs came the material, which was cDNA or gDNA.

In the original workflow: Estimation of nucleated cell counts relied on the amplification of reference gene primers. TCRdb's table, derived via immunoSEQ multiplex PCR, lists solely in-frame clones and lacks some. That table furnishes V, J and clone size, whereas the DNA furnished D and trimming. The table lists tens of thousands of clones, 70% to 85% of them singletons. Trimming removed 3 bases at V and 13 bases at J, with 16 bases between. The CDR3 is 14 residues long. Germline CDR1 is MDHEN and CDR2 is SYDVKM. This TCR was recovered from a woman between 55 and 75 years old with acute or convalescent COVID-19. The material sequenced was peripheral blood. This rearrangement joins TRBV28 to TRBJ1-6; TRBD1 is a possible D gene (6 bases). The DNA of the CDR3 is TGTGCCAGCAGTTTCGCGAGGGGGATCTACCCCCTCCACTTT. Protein: CASSFARGIYPLHF.